This T cell receptor beta chain was retrieved from a study of vaccination effects on CD4 cells after COVID-19. Study results and caveats: Convalescent patients numbered few in the study; early post-infection timepoints were missing entirely.

Germline CDR1 is MNHEY and CDR2 is SVGEGT. The CDR3 totals 16 residues. Deletions cut 0 bases from V and 3 bases from J, with 14 bases between. Measured with immunoSEQ multiplex PCR; TCRdb has only the in-frame clones, and not every one. The sample holds fewer than 30,000 clones, roughly 80% seen once. A note on this clone: The antigen remains unidentified.

ViraFEST used viral peptide pools to expand antigen-specific CD4+ T cells before sequencing. The culture ran for roughly ten days before CD4+ T cells were isolated. Of the BNT162b2 and mRNA-1273 vaccines, participants received two doses of one or the other. None of the vaccinated had previously contracted SARS-CoV-2, and their nucleocapsid antibodies tested negative. Each culture well received some 2.2 million PBMC. These cells were then cultured in IMDM with about 10 IU/ml IL-2 and 7.5 to 10 ug/ml peptides. The authors exchanged half the medium for IL-2 medium on days 3 and 7. The clonotype comes from a human donor who received a COVID-19 vaccine. Some clones in this sample may be carry-over from other donors' samples. Sequenced here: CD4+ T cells from PBMCs cultured with HCoV-NL63 spike peptides, sampled after COVID-19 vaccination. The J gene is TRBJ1-2, the V gene TRBV6-2 or TRBV6-3, with a weak D call TRBD1 (5 bases). CDR3 region: CASSYSNRGAHYGYTF. CDR3 sequence (DNA): TGTGCCAGCAGTTACTCGAATCGTGGGGCGCACTATGGCTACACCTTC.